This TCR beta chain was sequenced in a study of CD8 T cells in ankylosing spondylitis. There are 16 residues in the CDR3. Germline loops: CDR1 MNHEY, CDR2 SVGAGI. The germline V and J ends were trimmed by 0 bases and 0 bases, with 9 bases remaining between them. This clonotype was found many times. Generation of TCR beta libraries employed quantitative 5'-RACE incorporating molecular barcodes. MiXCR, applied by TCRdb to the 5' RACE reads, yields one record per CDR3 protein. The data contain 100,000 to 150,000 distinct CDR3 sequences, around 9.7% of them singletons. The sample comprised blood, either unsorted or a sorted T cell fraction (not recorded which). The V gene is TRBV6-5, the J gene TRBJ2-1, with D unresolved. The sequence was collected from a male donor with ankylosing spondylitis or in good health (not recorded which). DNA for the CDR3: TGTGCCAGCAGTTACTCTCCCCAAAGCTCCTACAATGAGCAGTTCTTC. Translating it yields CASSYSPQSSYNEQFF.